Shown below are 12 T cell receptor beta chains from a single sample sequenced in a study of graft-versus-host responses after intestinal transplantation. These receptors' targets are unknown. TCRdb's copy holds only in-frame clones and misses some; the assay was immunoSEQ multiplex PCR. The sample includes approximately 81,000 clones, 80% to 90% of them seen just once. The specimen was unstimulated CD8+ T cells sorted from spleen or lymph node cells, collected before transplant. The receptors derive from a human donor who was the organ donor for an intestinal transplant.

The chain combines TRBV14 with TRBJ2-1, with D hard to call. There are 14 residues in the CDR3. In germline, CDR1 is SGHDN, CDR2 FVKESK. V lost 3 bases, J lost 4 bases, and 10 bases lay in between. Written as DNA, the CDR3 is TGTGCCAGCAGCCAGTATGTTGGGTACAATGAGCAGTTCTTC. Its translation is CASSQYVGYNEQFF.

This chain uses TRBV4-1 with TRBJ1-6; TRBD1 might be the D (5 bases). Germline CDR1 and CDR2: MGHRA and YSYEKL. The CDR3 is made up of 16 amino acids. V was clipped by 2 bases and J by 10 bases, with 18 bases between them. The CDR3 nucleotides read TGCGCCAGCAGCCAAAACCTGGATGACAGCGGGTCACCCCTCCACTTT. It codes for CASSQNLDDSGSPLHF.

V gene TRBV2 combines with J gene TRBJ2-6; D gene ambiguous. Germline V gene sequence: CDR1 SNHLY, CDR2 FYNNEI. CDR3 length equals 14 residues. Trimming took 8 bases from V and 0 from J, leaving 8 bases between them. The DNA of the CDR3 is TGTGCCAGCGTGGGGATCTCTGGGGCCAACGTCCTGACTTTC. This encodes CASVGISGANVLTF.

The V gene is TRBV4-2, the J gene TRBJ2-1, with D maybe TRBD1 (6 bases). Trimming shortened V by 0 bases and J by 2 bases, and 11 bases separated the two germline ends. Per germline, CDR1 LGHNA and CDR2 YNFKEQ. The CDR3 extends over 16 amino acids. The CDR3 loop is CASSQDMGAAYNEQFF. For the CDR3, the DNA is TGTGCCAGCAGCCAAGATATGGGGGCTGCCTACAATGAGCAGTTCTTC.

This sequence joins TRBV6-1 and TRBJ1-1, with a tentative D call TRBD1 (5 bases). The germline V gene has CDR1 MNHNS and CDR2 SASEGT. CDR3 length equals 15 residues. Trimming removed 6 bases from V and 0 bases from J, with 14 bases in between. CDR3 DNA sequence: TGTGCCAGCAGCAGTGGACATTCTTTGAACACTGAAGCTTTCTTT. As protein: CASSSGHSLNTEAFF.

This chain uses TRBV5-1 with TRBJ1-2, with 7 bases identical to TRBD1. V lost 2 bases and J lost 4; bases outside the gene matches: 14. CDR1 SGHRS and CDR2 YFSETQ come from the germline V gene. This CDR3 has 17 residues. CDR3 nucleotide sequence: TGCGCCAGCAGCTTAGTCGGACAGGTCGGGGTTCTCTATGGCTACACCTTC. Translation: CASSLVGQVGVLYGYTF.

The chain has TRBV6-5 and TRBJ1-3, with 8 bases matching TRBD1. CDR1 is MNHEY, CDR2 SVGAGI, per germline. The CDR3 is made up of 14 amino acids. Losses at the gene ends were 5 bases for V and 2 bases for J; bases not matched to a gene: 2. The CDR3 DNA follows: TGTGCCAGCAGTCAGGGGGCGACTGGAAACACCATATATTTT. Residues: CASSQGATGNTIYF.

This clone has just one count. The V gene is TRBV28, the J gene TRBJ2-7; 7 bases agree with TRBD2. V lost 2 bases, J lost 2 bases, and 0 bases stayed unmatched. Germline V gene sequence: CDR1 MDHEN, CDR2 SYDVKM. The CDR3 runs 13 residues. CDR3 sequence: CASSLGLAYEQYF. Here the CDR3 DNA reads TGTGCCAGCAGTTTAGGACTAGCCTACGAGCAGTACTTC.

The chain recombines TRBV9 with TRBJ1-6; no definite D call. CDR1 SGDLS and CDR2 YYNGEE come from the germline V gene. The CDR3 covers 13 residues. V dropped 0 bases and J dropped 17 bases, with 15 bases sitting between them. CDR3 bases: TGTGCCAGCAGCGTAGGTACAGCGGGGTTGGTCCACTTT. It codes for CASSVGTAGLVHF.

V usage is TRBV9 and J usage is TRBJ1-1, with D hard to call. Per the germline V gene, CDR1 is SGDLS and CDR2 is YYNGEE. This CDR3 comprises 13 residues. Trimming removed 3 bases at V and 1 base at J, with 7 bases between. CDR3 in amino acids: CASSGGRNTEAFF. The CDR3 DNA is TGTGCCAGCAGCGGGGGTAGGAACACTGAAGCTTTCTTT.

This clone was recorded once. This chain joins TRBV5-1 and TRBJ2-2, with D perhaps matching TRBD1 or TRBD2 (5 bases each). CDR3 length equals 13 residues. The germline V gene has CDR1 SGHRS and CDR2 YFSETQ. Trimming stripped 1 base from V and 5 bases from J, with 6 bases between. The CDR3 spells CASSLWGTGELFF. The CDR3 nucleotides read TGCGCCAGCAGCTTGTGGGGGACCGGGGAGCTGTTTTTT.

CDR3 coding DNA: TGCGCCAGCAGCTTGGGTACGGGGCTTAATTCACCCCTCCACTTT. Its translation: CASSLGTGLNSPLHF. The J gene is TRBJ1-6, the V gene TRBV5-1; possibly TRBD1 for D (5 bases). The CDR3 totals 15 residues. Germline V gives CDR1 SGHRS, CDR2 YFSETQ. V lost 0 bases to trimming and J lost 6 bases, with 10 bases between them.